This record covers a single T cell receptor (beta chain). Antigen: not known. This sample stems from a study of shared clonotypes between healthy human individuals. Points from the study as a whole: Naive subsets usually exceeded memory subsets in estimated richness.

This CDR3 comprises 12 residues. At a deep level, the assay was run. The genomic DNA of each subset was split evenly across several immunoSEQ plates. Clones were sequenced by immunoSEQ multiplex PCR, and TCRdb holds only the in-frame ones, with some missing. The repertoire holds 2,100,000 or so clones, with about 94% as singletons. What was sequenced was naive CD4+ T cells sorted from blood. Regarding subset: CD45RA+ positively selected. The receptor was isolated from a man aged 18 to 30 in good health. This sequence joins TRBV21-1 and TRBJ2-5; the table assigns TRBD1, which was not confirmed against the DNA. TRBV21-1 corresponds to a pseudogene. The CDR3 region has the DNA TGTGCCAGCAGGGGGGCCCAAGAGACCCAGTACTTC. It codes for CASRGAQETQYF.